These 29 T cell receptor beta chains share one sample of origin, sequenced in a study of siplizumab effects on memory and regulatory T cells. Repertoires were generated with immunoSEQ multiplex PCR, while TCRdb's copy carries only in-frame clones and drops some. The sample lists fewer than 120,000 clones, approximately 92% seen once, with approximately 1.3% in the top ten. Material: CD4+ T cells sorted from blood. Receptors originate from a human donor in good health.

The rearrangement links TRBV6-6 to TRBJ1-1; D gene ambiguous. V was pared by 6 bases and J by 2 bases, with 4 bases between. CDR1 and CDR2 from the germline V gene are MNHNY and SVGAGI (reference sequence). This CDR3 has 11 amino acids. The CDR3 DNA reads as TGTGCCAGCAGCCGTAACACTGAAGCTTTCTTT. This encodes CASSRNTEAFF.

This clone has only one observation. V gene TRBV5-1 combines with J gene TRBJ2-7; 7 nucleotides match TRBD1. Germline V gene lookup returns CDR1 SGHRS and CDR2 YFSETQ. With V trimmed by 7 bases and J by 2 bases, 9 bases remained unmatched. There are 14 residues in the CDR3. The CDR3 coding sequence is TGCGCCAGCGTCCGGGACAGCGGAGCCTACGAGCAGTACTTC. Translated, it gives CASVRDSGAYEQYF. Supplemented by reference TRBV5-1 and TRBJ2-7, the full variable domain reads KAGVTQTPRYLIKTRGQQVTLSCSPISGHRSVSWYQQTPGQGLQFLFEYFSETQRNKGNFPGRFSGRQFSNSRSEMNVSTLELGDSALYLCASVRDSGAYEQYFGPGTRLTVT.

A word on this clone: The same CDR3 is also encoded by other DNA sequences in this sample. The CDR3 sequence: CASSLGQGTGELFF. In DNA, the CDR3 is TGCGCCAGCAGCTTGGGCCAGGGCACCGGGGAGCTGTTTTTT. The chain is built from TRBV5-1 and TRBJ2-2; a possible D gene is TRBD1 (5 bases). The CDR3 is 14 amino acids. Trimming took off 0 bases at V and 4 bases at J, with 7 bases between the two ends. Germline V gene lookup returns CDR1 SGHRS and CDR2 YFSETQ.

The chain combines TRBV6-6 with TRBJ1-1, with 7 bases matching TRBD1. With V trimmed by 5 bases and J by 4 bases, 10 bases remained unmatched. CDR1 and CDR2 (germline): MNHNY, SVGAGI (reference sequence). This CDR3 spans 15 amino acids. The CDR3 reads CASSRQGALLTEAFF. CDR3 in DNA: TGTGCCAGCAGTCGACAGGGAGCTTTACTCACTGAAGCTTTCTTT.

This sequence joins TRBV5-1 and TRBJ2-3; tentatively, D is TRBD1 or TRBD2 (6 bases each). The V end was cut by 1 base, the J end by 3 bases, with 15 bases between. The germline CDR1 and CDR2 sequences are SGHRS and YFSETQ. The CDR3 loop spans 16 amino acids. In DNA form, the CDR3 reads TGCGCCAGCAGCTTGTTATCCGGGGGCGCAACAGATACGCAGTATTTT. Its protein product is CASSLLSGGATDTQYF.

This chain connects TRBV11-2 to TRBJ1-2; D possibly corresponds to TRBD1 (6 bases). V shed 5 bases and J shed 5 bases, with 21 bases lying between them. The CDR3 is 16 amino acids. Germline V CDR1 and CDR2: SGHAT, FQNNGV. CDR3 nucleotide sequence: TGTGCCAGCAGCCCTATTTCCAGGACAGTCTCTTATGGCTACACCTTC. Translation gives CASSPISRTVSYGYTF.

The chain links TRBV19 to TRBJ2-3; perhaps TRBD2 as D (5 bases). Trimming removed 6 bases at V and 1 base at J, with 14 bases between. This CDR3 has 15 residues. Germline assignment: CDR1 LNHDA and CDR2 SQIVND (reference sequence). The CDR3 nucleotides read TGTGCCAGTAGAAGGCTAGCCGGGGGCACAGATACGCAGTATTTT. Encoded protein: CASRRLAGGTDTQYF.

This clone was seen a single time. The chain uses TRBV19 and TRBJ1-5; the D is unclear. The V and J ends lost 7 bases and 0 bases respectively, with 13 bases between them. Germline V CDR1 and CDR2: LNHDA, SQIVND (reference sequence). This CDR3 is 15 amino acids long. CDR3 sequence reads: CASNPTRRSNQPQHF. The CDR3 DNA reads TGTGCCAGTAACCCAACGAGGCGTAGCAATCAGCCCCAGCATTTT.

The sample holds one count of this clone. This chain uses TRBV5-1 with TRBJ2-5, with D tentatively TRBD1 (5 bases). This CDR3 has 15 residues. CDR1 is SGHRS, CDR2 YFSETQ, per germline. The V gene lost 1 base and the J gene lost 2 bases, with 12 bases spanning the gap. The CDR3 loop is CASSLFGHQQETQYF. CDR3 DNA: TGCGCCAGCAGCTTGTTCGGACACCAACAAGAGACCCAGTACTTC.

This chain joins TRBV14 and TRBJ2-1, with TRBD2 matching over 8 bases. This CDR3 has 17 amino acids. Germline values: CDR1 SGHDN, CDR2 FVKESK. Trimming at V came to 3 bases and at J to 0 bases, leaving 7 bases not matched to a gene. CDR3 coding DNA: TGTGCCAGCAGCCAGAGGGGCCGGGAGGGCTCCTACAATGAGCAGTTCTTC. Residues: CASSQRGREGSYNEQFF.

V and J are TRBV5-4 and TRBJ2-3, with 12 bases fitting TRBD2. Germline V gene lookup returns CDR1 SGHNT and CDR2 YYREEE (reference sequence). This CDR3 contains 20 residues. The ends lost 5 bases at V and 0 bases at J; junction bases unmatched: 16. CDR3 bases: TGTGCCAGCAGGCCCCAACTAGCGGGGGGCCGCAATCCAAGCACAGATACGCAGTATTTT. The encoded protein is CASRPQLAGGRNPSTDTQYF.

V is TRBV7-6 and J is TRBJ2-1; D remains unclear. This CDR3 is 14 amino acids long. With 5 bases removed from V and 6 bases from J, the gap between germline ends came to 14 bases. CDR1 is SGHVS, CDR2 FNYEAQ, per germline. As DNA, the CDR3 is TGTGCCAGCAGCCGTGGCCAGTCGGGCAATGAGCAGTTCTTC. Its protein product is CASSRGQSGNEQFF.

The chain has TRBV6-1 and TRBJ2-5, with a tentative D call TRBD1 (5 bases). The germline V gene encodes CDR1 MNHNS and CDR2 SASEGT. V was shortened by 5 bases and J by 0 bases, with 13 bases between the two germline ends. This CDR3 spans 15 amino acids. In DNA form, the CDR3 reads TGTGCCAGCAGTTTGGGTAGGGGCTACCAAGAGACCCAGTACTTC. Encoded protein: CASSLGRGYQETQYF.

The chain couples TRBV25-1 to TRBJ2-5; the match to TRBD2 covers 10 bases. V gave up 7 bases and J gave up 1 base; unmatched junction bases: 6. The length of the CDR3 is 15 residues. Germline V gene lookup returns CDR1 MGHDK and CDR2 SYGVNS. This CDR3 reads CASIPSGSIQETQYF. The CDR3 DNA sequence: TGTGCCAGCATCCCTAGCGGGAGCATCCAAGAGACCCAGTACTTC.

This clone was seen a single time. Distinct nucleotide sequences in the sample also encode this CDR3. CDR3 residues: CASSPGGSSYNEQFF. CDR3 nucleotides: TGCGCCAGCAGCCCGGGGGGAAGCTCCTACAATGAGCAGTTCTTC. The V call is TRBV5-1, the J call TRBJ2-1; 7 bases map to TRBD2. With 4 bases clipped from V and 0 bases from J, the junction kept 4 bases outside the gene matches. CDR1 is SGHRS, CDR2 YFSETQ, per germline. There are 15 residues in the CDR3. The full variable domain, rest sourced from reference TRBV5-1 and TRBJ2-1, is KAGVTQTPRYLIKTRGQQVTLSCSPISGHRSVSWYQQTPGQGLQFLFEYFSETQRNKGNFPGRFSGRQFSNSRSEMNVSTLELGDSALYLCASSPGGSSYNEQFFGPGTRLTVL.

V and J are TRBV6-5 and TRBJ2-7, with D unresolved. Trimming took off 5 bases at V and 3 bases at J, with 5 bases between the two ends. Germline-derived CDR1 and CDR2 are MNHEY and SVGAGI. CDR3 size: 11 residues. The CDR3 is CASSLNYEQYF. For the CDR3, the DNA is TGTGCCAGCAGTCTAAACTACGAGCAGTACTTC.

The chain couples TRBV5-1 to TRBJ1-6; maybe TRBD1 (6 bases). Germline V gives CDR1 SGHRS, CDR2 YFSETQ. The CDR3 covers 18 residues. The V and J ends lost 3 bases and 6 bases respectively, with 22 bases between them. CDR3 region: CASSWTRQALTSNSPLHF. The CDR3 bases are TGCGCCAGCAGCTGGACCAGACAGGCCCTGACTTCTAATTCACCCCTCCACTTT.

Only one count was recorded for this clone. The chain joins TRBV4-2 to TRBJ2-3; 9 nucleotides agree with TRBD1. The CDR3 covers 18 residues. Unmatched junction bases numbered 7, after V lost 0 bases and J lost 0 bases. From germline, CDR1 is LGHNA and CDR2 YNFKEQ. CDR3 sequence (DNA): TGTGCCAGCAGCCAAGATCCCCTGACAGGGGGGAGCACAGATACGCAGTATTTT. It yields the protein CASSQDPLTGGSTDTQYF.

The rearrangement links TRBV6-1 to TRBJ1-3, with TRBD1 matching over 9 bases. Germline trimming cut 0 bases from V and 4 bases from J; bases unmatched to any gene: 1. This CDR3 contains 15 residues. Germline loops: CDR1 MNHNS, CDR2 SASEGT. The CDR3: CASSEAGTGGNTIYF. CDR3 DNA: TGTGCCAGCAGTGAAGCCGGGACAGGGGGAAACACCATATATTTT.

The chain has TRBV5-6 and TRBJ2-5; a weak D match, TRBD1 (5 bases). Between the trimmed V and J ends, which lost 2 bases and 5 bases, there was a span of 10 bases. The CDR3 is made up of 13 amino acids. CDR1 and CDR2 (germline): SGHDT, YYEEEE. The CDR3 loop is CASSFGRVETQYF. The CDR3 DNA sequence: TGTGCCAGCAGCTTTGGCAGGGTGGAGACCCAGTACTTC.

In regard to this clone: This sample also contains other DNA sequences that code for the same CDR3. The chain carries TRBV7-2 and TRBJ1-5; no clear D. Germline assignment: CDR1 SGHTA and CDR2 FQGNSA. The V gene lost 1 base and the J gene lost 0 bases, with 7 bases spanning the gap. The CDR3 has 15 amino acids. This CDR3 is CASSLVGNSNQPQHF. CDR3 nucleotides: TGTGCCAGCAGCTTAGTTGGAAATAGCAATCAGCCCCAGCATTTT. The full variable domain, in which reference TRBV7-2 and TRBJ1-5 provide the parts outside the CDR3, is GAGVSQSPSNKVTEKGKDVELRCDPISGHTALYWYRQSLGQGLEFLIYFQGNSAPDKSGLPSDRFSAERTGGSVSTLTIQRTQQEDSAVYLCASSLVGNSNQPQHFGDGTRLSIL.

This chain uses TRBV7-3 with TRBJ2-3, with 12 nucleotides matching TRBD1. In germline, CDR1 is SGHTA, CDR2 FQGTGA. The CDR3 is 16 residues long. Trimming at V came to 5 bases and at J to 4 bases, leaving 7 bases not matched to a gene. The CDR3 reads CASSAPGTGGADTQYF. Here the CDR3 DNA reads TGTGCCAGCAGCGCGCCCGGGACAGGGGGCGCAGATACGCAGTATTTT.

This chain uses TRBV18 with TRBJ1-1; D gene unclear. The germline CDR1 and CDR2 sequences are KGHSH and LQKENI. With 0 bases removed from V and 6 bases from J, the gap between germline ends came to 8 bases. This CDR3 contains 13 residues. CDR3 region: CASSPPGEAEAFF. The CDR3 DNA reads TGTGCCAGCTCACCACCCGGCGAGGCTGAAGCTTTCTTT.

The chain has TRBV5-8 and TRBJ1-1; D is uncertain. This CDR3 comprises 16 residues. Germline V gene data show CDR1 as SGHTS and CDR2 as YDEGEE. Trimming left V 4 bases short and J 0 bases short, with 16 bases between. The CDR3 DNA is TGTGCCAGCAGCCCACGCACGAACACCATGAACACTGAAGCTTTCTTT. It is translated as CASSPRTNTMNTEAFF.

The genes are TRBV18 and TRBJ2-3, with D unresolved. CDR1 is KGHSH, CDR2 LQKENI, per germline. V lost 4 bases and J 2 bases, leaving 10 bases between the germline ends. CDR3 size: 14 residues. The CDR3 protein is CASSLSTVTDTQYF. DNA for the CDR3: TGTGCCAGCTCACTGAGTACAGTCACAGATACGCAGTATTTT. The whole variable domain, filled in from reference TRBV18 and TRBJ2-3, reads NAGVMQNPRHLVRRRGQEARLRCSPMKGHSHVYWYRQLPEEGLKFMVYLQKENIIDESGMPKERFSAEFPKEGPSILRIQQVVRGDSAAYFCASSLSTVTDTQYFGPGTRLTVL.

The chain uses TRBV30 and TRBJ1-2, with D perhaps matching TRBD1 (5 bases). Per the germline V gene, CDR1 is GTSNPN and CDR2 is SVGIG (reference sequence). V was trimmed by 2 bases and J by 5 bases, leaving 12 bases between them. The CDR3 consists of 13 residues. In DNA form, the CDR3 reads TGTGCCTGGAGTCCCGCGGGGCTTTATGGCTACACCTTC. Translating it yields CAWSPAGLYGYTF.

V gene TRBV11-2 combines with J gene TRBJ2-2; TRBD1 might be the D (6 bases). This CDR3 contains 14 residues. Germline V gene sequence: CDR1 SGHAT, CDR2 FQNNGV. Trimming took 6 bases from V and 6 from J, leaving 14 bases between them. In nucleotides, the CDR3 is TGTGCCAGCAGATTACAGGGATACCCCGGGGAGCTGTTTTTT. Translating it yields CASRLQGYPGELFF.

This chain connects TRBV5-1 to TRBJ2-1; TRBD1 matches at 10 bases. CDR3 length: 17 residues. Germline CDR1 is SGHRS and CDR2 is YFSETQ. J gave up 6 bases and V 1 base, and 10 bases lay outside the gene matches. The CDR3: CASSLYPPGQGTNEQFF. CDR3 in DNA: TGCGCCAGCAGCTTGTACCCTCCGGGACAGGGGACCAATGAGCAGTTCTTC.

The rearrangement uses TRBV27 and TRBJ2-1, with 9 bases identical to TRBD2. Per germline, CDR1 MNHEY and CDR2 SMNVEV (reference sequence). V gave up 3 bases and J gave up 7 bases; unmatched junction bases: 10. This CDR3 contains 16 residues. The CDR3 spells CASSLPPGLAMNEQFF. The CDR3 nucleotides read TGTGCCAGCAGTTTGCCGCCGGGACTAGCTATGAATGAGCAGTTCTTC.